The clone carrying this T cell receptor beta chain was observed a handful of times. The same CDR3 also results from other DNA sequences found in this sample. The study ran its PCR with 60 Vbeta and 13 Jbeta primers. Generated by immunoSEQ multiplex PCR, the TCRdb table keeps only in-frame clones and is missing some. The sample includes approximately 80,000 clones, around 72% of them seen just once. This entry is derived from a study of cytomegalovirus exposure and HLA in healthy donors. CDR1 and CDR2 from the germline V gene are SGDLS and YYNGEE. The CDR3 contains 12 residues. The V gene lost 10 bases and the J gene lost 8 bases, with 18 bases spanning the gap.

This sequence joins TRBV9 and TRBJ1-1; the D gene is possibly TRBD1 (5 bases). This clonotype was obtained from a woman between 40 and 50 years old in good health and CMV-seropositive. The sample comprised PBMCs. Written as DNA, the CDR3 is TGTGCCTGCACCTCAATAACAGGCGAAGCTTTCTTT. Encoded protein: CACTSITGEAFF.